Following are 22 T cell receptor beta chains from one sample sequenced in a study of cytomegalovirus exposure and HLA in healthy donors (dated by TCRdb to about 2017). The library was made by the immunoSEQ multiplex PCR assay. A mixture of 60 forward primers for TCR Vbeta segments and 13 reverse primers for TCR Jbeta segments was used in the multiplex PCR. The immuneACCESS repertoire file appears here via TCRdb, limited to in-frame rearrangements. These files lack a portion of the clones; in checked studies, under half of the deficit traces to unresolved V genes, and the cause of the others is not known. In this sample the table shows about 98,000 clones, over 70% of which occur a single time. The ten most abundant clones make up 11% of the sample. The sample taken for sequencing was PBMCs. Receptor source: a young man in good health and CMV-seropositive.

This clone has more than one count but fewer than ten. The chain is built from TRBV6-1 and TRBJ1-2; 9 nucleotides match TRBD1. This CDR3 contains 15 residues. CDR1 is MNHNS, CDR2 SASEGT, per germline. J was trimmed by 4 bases and V by 6 bases; bases with no gene match: 9. CDR3 region: CASSASTGGRYGYTF. In nucleotides, the CDR3 is TGTGCCAGCAGCGCCTCCACAGGGGGCCGCTATGGCTACACCTTC.

The V gene is TRBV6-4, the J gene TRBJ2-7; D not resolved. Trimming removed 11 bases at V and 0 bases at J, with 8 bases between. There are 11 residues in the CDR3. Germline lookup yields CDR1 MRHNA and CDR2 SNTAGT. CDR3 region: CAALASYEQYF. Written as DNA, the CDR3 is TGTGCCGCATTGGCCTCCTACGAGCAGTACTTC.

The gene calls are TRBV28 and TRBJ2-5; no reliable D call. The CDR3 is 11 residues long. V was pared by 6 bases and J by 7 bases, with 9 bases between. Germline V gives CDR1 MDHEN, CDR2 SYDVKM. CDR3 bases: TGTGCCAGCAGCCGGGTAGGGACCCAGTACTTC. It is translated as CASSRVGTQYF.

The rearrangement links TRBV5-1 to TRBJ2-6; tentatively, D is TRBD1 (5 bases). The V gene's germline CDR1 is SGHRS and CDR2 YFSETQ. V dropped 0 bases and J dropped 0 bases, with 7 bases sitting between them. There are 16 residues in the CDR3. The CDR3 here is CASSLGQLSGANVLTF. The CDR3 region has the DNA TGCGCCAGCAGCTTGGGACAGCTCTCTGGGGCCAACGTCCTGACTTTC.

The chain has TRBV19 and TRBJ2-1; unclear D gene. The CDR3 covers 12 residues. Germline-derived CDR1 and CDR2 are LNHDA and SQIVND (reference sequence). Trimming took off 3 bases at V and 11 bases at J, with 11 bases between the two ends. CDR3 sequence: CASSIAGKKQFF. The CDR3, as DNA: TGTGCCAGTAGTATTGCAGGAAAAAAGCAGTTCTTC.

This clone occurred a few times. The chain employs TRBV27 and TRBJ2-2; D gene ambiguous. CDR1 MNHEY and CDR2 SMNVEV come from the germline V gene (reference sequence). CDR3 size: 15 residues. The V gene lost 6 bases and the J gene lost 4 bases, with 15 bases spanning the gap. The CDR3 loop reads CASSPKEAITGELFF. Here the CDR3 DNA reads TGTGCCAGCAGCCCGAAAGAAGCGATCACCGGGGAGCTGTTTTTT.

V gene TRBV2 combines with J gene TRBJ1-6; 8 nucleotides agree with TRBD1. V lost 10 bases, J lost 7 bases, and 6 bases stayed unmatched. CDR3 size: 13 residues. Germline V gene lookup returns CDR1 SNHLY and CDR2 FYNNEI. The CDR3 region has the DNA TGTGCCAAGGGGACAGGAGAAAATTCACCCCTCCACTTT. It is translated as CAKGTGENSPLHF.

This clone was detected a few times. Here the CDR3 DNA reads TGTGCCAGCAGTTCCAAGCGACAGGGGCAATGGGACACCATATATTTT. Translating it yields CASSSKRQGQWDTIYF. This chain links TRBV6-5 with TRBJ1-3; the match to TRBD1 covers 8 bases. V was clipped by 4 bases and J by 8 bases; unmatched bases: 13. The CDR3 spans 16 residues. Germline V gene lookup returns CDR1 MNHEY and CDR2 SVGAGI.

V and J are TRBV6-4 and TRBJ2-2; 8 nucleotides line up with TRBD1. Germline assignment: CDR1 MRHNA and CDR2 SNTAGT. The V segment lost 3 bases and the J segment 4 bases; nucleotides outside the gene matches: 1. The CDR3 totals 14 residues. CDR3 in DNA: TGTGCCAGCAGTGAAACAGGGGGCACCGGGGAGCTGTTTTTT. As protein: CASSETGGTGELFF.

The chain employs TRBV28 and TRBJ1-1, with TRBD1 matching 7 bases. Germline V gene sequence: CDR1 MDHEN, CDR2 SYDVKM. This CDR3 is 11 amino acids long. J gave up 8 bases and V 7 bases, and 4 bases lay outside the gene matches. The CDR3 bases are TGTGCCAGCACCCTGGGACAGGAAGCTTTCTTT. This sequence encodes CASTLGQEAFF.

Written as DNA, the CDR3 is TGTGCCAGCAGCGTAGCTAACGGGGGAACAGCAGATACGCAGTATTTT. This sequence encodes CASSVANGGTADTQYF. This sequence joins TRBV9 and TRBJ2-3; possibly TRBD2 for D (6 bases). This CDR3 is 16 amino acids long. Trimming removed 0 bases from V and 4 bases from J, with 15 bases in between. Germline V CDR1 and CDR2: SGDLS, YYNGEE. Supplemented by reference TRBV9 and TRBJ2-3, the full variable domain reads DSGVTQTPKHLITATGQRVTLRCSPRSGDLSVYWYQQSLDQGLQFLIQYYNGEERAKGNILERFSAQQFPDLHSELNLSSLELGDSALYFCASSVANGGTADTQYFGPGTRLTVL.

The J gene is TRBJ2-3, the V gene TRBV5-1; D ambiguous. V gave up 2 bases and J gave up 2 bases, with 9 bases separating them. The CDR3 runs 14 residues. CDR1 is SGHRS, CDR2 YFSETQ, per germline. The DNA for the CDR3 is TGCGCCAGCAGCTTAGGCGGTAACACAGATACGCAGTATTTT. Its protein is CASSLGGNTDTQYF.

This clone has just one count. The chain carries TRBV28 and TRBJ2-7, with D possibly matching TRBD2 (5 bases). CDR1 and CDR2 (germline): MDHEN, SYDVKM. There are 14 residues in the CDR3. The V end lost 3 bases, the J end lost 2 bases, and 11 bases lay between the germline ends. The CDR3 reads CASSFRGLAYEQYF. The CDR3 nucleotides read TGTGCCAGCAGTTTTAGAGGGTTGGCCTACGAGCAGTACTTC. Full variable domain (outside the CDR3, taken from reference TRBV28 and TRBJ2-7): DVKVTQSSRYLVKRTGEKVFLECVQDMDHENMFWYRQDPGLGLRLIYFSYDVKMKEKGDIPEGYSVSREKKERFSLILESASTNQTSMYLCASSFRGLAYEQYFGPGTRLTVT.

This chain connects TRBV13 to TRBJ2-7; D not resolved. The V end was cut by 0 bases, the J end by 6 bases, with 6 bases between. The CDR3 contains 12 residues. CDR1 and CDR2 (germline): PRHDT, FYEKMQ (reference sequence). This chain's CDR3 is CASSLGGSEQYF. The CDR3 DNA reads TGTGCCAGCAGCTTAGGGGGCTCCGAGCAGTACTTC.

The CDR3 sequence is CASRDDRGSYQPQHF. CDR3 coding DNA: TGTGCCAGCAGGGACGACAGGGGATCCTATCAGCCCCAGCATTTT. This chain joins TRBV28 and TRBJ1-5, with 8 bases that match TRBD1. Germline CDR1 reads MDHEN; CDR2 reads SYDVKM. The CDR3 is made up of 15 amino acids. J lost 5 bases, V lost 6 bases, and 9 bases had no gene match.

The V call is TRBV5-1, the J call TRBJ2-6; 8 nucleotides line up with TRBD2. The junction had 7 bases not matched to a gene; V was cut back by 1 base and J by 4 bases. The CDR3 runs to 17 residues. Looked up from germline, CDR1 is SGHRS and CDR2 is YFSETQ. CDR3 region: CASSLSLGGVGANVLTF. CDR3 sequence (DNA): TGCGCCAGCAGCTTGTCCCTCGGGGGGGTCGGGGCCAACGTCCTGACTTTC.

The chain is built from TRBV2 and TRBJ2-7, with 7 positions matching TRBD2. The germline CDR1 and CDR2 sequences are SNHLY and FYNNEI. CDR3 length equals 15 residues. The ends lost 5 bases at V and 5 bases at J; junction bases unmatched: 12. The CDR3 DNA reads as TGTGCCAGCAGTATAGCGGGTACTCCTCCCAACGAGCAGTACTTC. Its protein product is CASSIAGTPPNEQYF.

The genes are TRBV9 and TRBJ1-2; 7 bases agree with TRBD1. After removal of 4 bases from V and 2 bases from J, the junction contained 8 bases not matched to a gene. Germline CDR1 reads SGDLS; CDR2 reads YYNGEE. This CDR3 comprises 15 residues. The CDR3 sequence is CASSNRDRINYGYTF. In nucleotides, the CDR3 is TGTGCCAGCAGCAACCGGGACAGAATAAACTATGGCTACACCTTC.

In its sample, this clone was seen a few times. The chain has TRBV4-2 and TRBJ2-7, with 8 bases matching TRBD2. The CDR3 consists of 15 residues. V shed 0 bases, J shed 3 bases, and the junction held 4 bases outside the gene matches. CDR1 and CDR2 from the germline V gene are LGHNA and YNFKEQ. The CDR3 protein is CASSQDAAGVYEQYF. CDR3 bases: TGTGCCAGCAGCCAAGACGCAGCGGGGGTCTACGAGCAGTACTTC.

The rearrangement joins TRBV5-6 to TRBJ1-1; perhaps TRBD1 as D (6 bases). Trimming cost V 1 base and J 1 base, with 8 bases left between them. The germline V gene encodes CDR1 SGHDT and CDR2 YYEEEE. The CDR3 contains 14 residues. The CDR3 region has the DNA TGTGCCAGCAGCTTGCCAGGGGAGAACACTGAAGCTTTCTTT. Translation gives CASSLPGENTEAFF.

This chain uses TRBV5-1 with TRBJ1-1; unclear D gene. Germline V gives CDR1 SGHRS, CDR2 YFSETQ. The V end was cut by 2 bases, the J end by 0 bases, with 14 bases between. The CDR3 length is 16 residues. The CDR3 is CASSFKADPMNTEAFF. For the CDR3, the DNA is TGCGCCAGCAGCTTTAAGGCGGATCCTATGAACACTGAAGCTTTCTTT.

The J gene is TRBJ2-7, the V gene TRBV5-1; 9 nucleotides match TRBD1. The CDR3 consists of 17 residues. Germline V gene data show CDR1 as SGHRS and CDR2 as YFSETQ. The trim removed 1 base at V and 2 bases at J, leaving 10 bases unmatched. CDR3 bases: TGCGCCAGCAGCTTGTCCCCGCTTGGGACAGGGACCTACGAGCAGTACTTC. Its translation is CASSLSPLGTGTYEQYF.